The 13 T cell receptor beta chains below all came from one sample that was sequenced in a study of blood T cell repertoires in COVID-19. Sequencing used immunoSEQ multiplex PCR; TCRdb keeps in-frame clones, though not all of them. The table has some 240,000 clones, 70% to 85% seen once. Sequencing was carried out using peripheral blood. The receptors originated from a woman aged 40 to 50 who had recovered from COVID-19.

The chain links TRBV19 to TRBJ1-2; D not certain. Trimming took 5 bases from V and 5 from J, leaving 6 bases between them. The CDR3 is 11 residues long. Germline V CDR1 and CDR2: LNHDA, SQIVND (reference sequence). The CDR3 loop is CASSRGYGYTF. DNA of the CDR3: TGTGCCAGTAGTCGAGGTTATGGCTACACCTTC.

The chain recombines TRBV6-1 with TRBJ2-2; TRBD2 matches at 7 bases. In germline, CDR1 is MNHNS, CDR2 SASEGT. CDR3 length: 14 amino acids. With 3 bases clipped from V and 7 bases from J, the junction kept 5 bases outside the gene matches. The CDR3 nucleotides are TGTGCCAGCAGTGAGCTAGCGGAATACGGGGAGCTGTTTTTT. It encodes CASSELAEYGELFF.

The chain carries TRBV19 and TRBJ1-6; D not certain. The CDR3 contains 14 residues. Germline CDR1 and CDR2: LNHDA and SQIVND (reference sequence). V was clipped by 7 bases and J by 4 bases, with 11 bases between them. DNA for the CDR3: TGTGCCAGTAAAACAGACATGTATAATTCACCCCTCCACTTT. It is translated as CASKTDMYNSPLHF.

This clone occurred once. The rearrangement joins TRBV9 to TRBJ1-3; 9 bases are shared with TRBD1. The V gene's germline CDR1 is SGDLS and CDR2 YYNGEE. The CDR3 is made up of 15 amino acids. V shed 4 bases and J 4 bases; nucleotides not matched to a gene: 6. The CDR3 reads CASSSPGTGGNTIYF. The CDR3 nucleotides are TGTGCCAGCAGCTCCCCCGGGACAGGGGGAAACACCATATATTTT. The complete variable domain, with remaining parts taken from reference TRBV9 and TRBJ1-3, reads DSGVTQTPKHLITATGQRVTLRCSPRSGDLSVYWYQQSLDQGLQFLIQYYNGEERAKGNILERFSAQQFPDLHSELNLSSLELGDSALYFCASSSPGTGGNTIYFGEGSWLTVV.

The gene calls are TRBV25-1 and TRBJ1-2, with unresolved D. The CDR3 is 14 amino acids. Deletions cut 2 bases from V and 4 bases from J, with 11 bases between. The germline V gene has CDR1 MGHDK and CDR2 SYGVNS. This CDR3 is CASSEDPGIYGYTF. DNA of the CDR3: TGTGCCAGCAGTGAAGATCCGGGGATCTATGGCTACACCTTC.

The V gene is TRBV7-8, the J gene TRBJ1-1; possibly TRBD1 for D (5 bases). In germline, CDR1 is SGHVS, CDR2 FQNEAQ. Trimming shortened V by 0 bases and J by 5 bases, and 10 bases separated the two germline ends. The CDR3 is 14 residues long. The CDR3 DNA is TGTGCCAGCAGCTTAGCCGACAGCTCAACTGAAGCTTTCTTT. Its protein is CASSLADSSTEAFF.

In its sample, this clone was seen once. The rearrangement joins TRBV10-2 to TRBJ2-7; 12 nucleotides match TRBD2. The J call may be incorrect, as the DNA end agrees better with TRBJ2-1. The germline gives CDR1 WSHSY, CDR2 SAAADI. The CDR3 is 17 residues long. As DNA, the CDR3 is TGCGCCAGCAGGGCCTATACTAGCGGGGGGCCCTACAATGAGCAGTTCTTC. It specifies CASRAYTSGGPYNEQFF.

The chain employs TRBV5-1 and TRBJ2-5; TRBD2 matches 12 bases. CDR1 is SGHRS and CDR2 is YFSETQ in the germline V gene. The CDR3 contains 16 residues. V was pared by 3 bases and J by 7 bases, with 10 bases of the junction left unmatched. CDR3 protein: CASSSGWTSGTGTQYF. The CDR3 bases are TGCGCCAGCAGCTCAGGATGGACTAGCGGGACAGGGACCCAGTACTTC.

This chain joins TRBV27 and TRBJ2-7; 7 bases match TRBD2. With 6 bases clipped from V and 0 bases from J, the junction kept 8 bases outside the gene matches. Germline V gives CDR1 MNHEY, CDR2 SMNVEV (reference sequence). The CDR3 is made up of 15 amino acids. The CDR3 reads CASRKPGLSSYEQYF. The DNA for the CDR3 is TGTGCCAGCAGAAAACCGGGACTAAGCTCCTACGAGCAGTACTTC.

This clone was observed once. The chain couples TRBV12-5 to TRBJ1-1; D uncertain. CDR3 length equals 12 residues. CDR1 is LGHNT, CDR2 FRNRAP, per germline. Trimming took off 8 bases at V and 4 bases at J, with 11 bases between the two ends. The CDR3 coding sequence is TGTGCTAGTCGGGGAGGTCCCACTGAAGCTTTCTTT. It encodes CASRGGPTEAFF.

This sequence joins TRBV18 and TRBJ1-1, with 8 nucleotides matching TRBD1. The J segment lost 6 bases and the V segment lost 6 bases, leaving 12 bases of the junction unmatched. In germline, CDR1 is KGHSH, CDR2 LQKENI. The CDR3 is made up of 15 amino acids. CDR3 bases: TGTGCCAGCTCCCGCGGACAGGGTTTGGGGCCTGAAGCTTTCTTT. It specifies CASSRGQGLGPEAFF. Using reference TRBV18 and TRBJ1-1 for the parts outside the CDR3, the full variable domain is NAGVMQNPRHLVRRRGQEARLRCSPMKGHSHVYWYRQLPEEGLKFMVYLQKENIIDESGMPKERFSAEFPKEGPSILRIQQVVRGDSAAYFCASSRGQGLGPEAFFGQGTRLTVV.

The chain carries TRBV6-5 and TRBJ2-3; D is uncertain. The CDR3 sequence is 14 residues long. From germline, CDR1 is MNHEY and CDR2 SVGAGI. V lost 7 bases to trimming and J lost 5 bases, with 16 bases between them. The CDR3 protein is CASTPGGSIDTQYF. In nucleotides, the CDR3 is TGTGCCAGCACTCCCGGCGGTTCTATAGATACGCAGTATTTT.

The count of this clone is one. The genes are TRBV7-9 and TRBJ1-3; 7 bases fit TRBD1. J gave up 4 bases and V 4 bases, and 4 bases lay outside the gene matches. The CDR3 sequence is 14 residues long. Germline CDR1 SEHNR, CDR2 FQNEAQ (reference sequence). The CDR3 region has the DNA TGTGCCAGCAGCTCCGACAGGGTAGGAAACACCATATATTTT. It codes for CASSSDRVGNTIYF.